This TCR beta chain was captured in a study of blood T cells in healthy people across ages. Broader study findings: More naive CD4+ cells and higher diversity marked long-lived donors relative to aged donors. There was no known CMV status for donors, so expanded clonotype changes were possibly confounded.

This clonotype came up a few times. Its specificity is unknown. V lost 4 bases and J lost 0, with 12 bases in between. This CDR3 contains 15 residues. Germline-derived CDR1 and CDR2 are SGHNT and YYREEE (reference sequence). A J-beta primer mix and a sample-barcoded 5' primer were used in a second PCR of about 7 to 12 cycles. MiXCR, applied by TCRdb to the 5' RACE reads, yields one record per CDR3 protein. The sample records some 320,000 distinct CDR3 sequences, around 29% being singletons. What was sequenced was blood. The V and J genes are TRBV5-4 and TRBJ2-3; D unresolved. This clonotype originated in a woman aged 65 to 85 in good health. The CDR3 sequence: CASSPGGASTDTQYF. The CDR3 DNA follows: TGTGCCAGCAGCCCGGGTGGTGCTAGCACAGATACGCAGTATTTT.